Shown below are 24 T cell receptor beta chains from a single sample sequenced in a study of cytotoxic CD8 clonotypes in ibrutinib-treated CLL. Here immunoSEQ multiplex PCR was the method, and the copy in TCRdb shows in-frame clones only, minus some. Of about 140,000 clones listed, 60% to 85% are singletons. The sample was PBMCs, taken after 12 months of ibrutinib treatment. These receptors were obtained from a human donor with chronic lymphocytic leukemia.

The chain employs TRBV7-2 and TRBJ1-2; the D gene is possibly TRBD1 (5 bases). V was trimmed by 0 bases and J by 4 bases, leaving 18 bases between them. Per germline, CDR1 SGHTA and CDR2 FQGNSA. The length of the CDR3 is 17 residues. The CDR3 DNA reads as TGTGCCAGCAGCTTAGCGGGGACGGAGGGTTCTTCCTATGGCTACACCTTC. Translated, it gives CASSLAGTEGSSYGYTF.

This clone was counted a single time. This sequence joins TRBV28 and TRBJ2-1; 7 nucleotides align to TRBD1. Per the germline V gene, CDR1 is MDHEN and CDR2 is SYDVKM. V lost 5 bases to trimming and J lost 0 bases; unmatched junction nucleotides: 1. The CDR3 length is 14 residues. This CDR3 reads CASSHRGSYNEQFF. In DNA form, the CDR3 reads TGTGCCAGCAGTCACAGGGGCTCCTACAATGAGCAGTTCTTC.

The rearrangement joins TRBV6-5 to TRBJ1-4, with 8 bases aligning to TRBD1. This CDR3 spans 15 amino acids. V gave up 4 bases and J gave up 9 bases; unmatched junction bases: 10. The germline gives CDR1 MNHEY, CDR2 SVGAGI. Here the CDR3 reads CASSSKTGTGKKLFF. The CDR3, as DNA: TGTGCCAGCAGTTCCAAAACCGGGACAGGAAAAAAACTGTTTTTT.

The chain combines TRBV27 with TRBJ2-7; no reliable D call. V lost 0 bases and J lost 4, with 7 bases in between. This CDR3 is 13 amino acids long. Germline V gene lookup returns CDR1 MNHEY and CDR2 SMNVEV (reference sequence). For the CDR3, the DNA is TGTGCCAGCAGTTTATCGGGCTTGTACGAGCAGTACTTC. It translates to CASSLSGLYEQYF.

V gene TRBV6-1 combines with J gene TRBJ2-7, with D perhaps given as TRBD1 or TRBD2 (5 bases each). Germline V gene lookup returns CDR1 MNHNS and CDR2 SASEGT. Trimming removed 6 bases from V and 8 bases from J, with 20 bases in between. The length of the CDR3 is 14 residues. CDR3 residues: CASSAETRDLKQYF. For the CDR3, the DNA is TGTGCCAGCAGCGCAGAAACCAGGGACCTTAAGCAGTACTTC.

The chain joins TRBV27 to TRBJ1-1; D unresolved. This CDR3 has 17 amino acids. Germline V gene sequence: CDR1 MNHEY, CDR2 SMNVEV (reference sequence). With 5 bases removed from V and 3 bases from J, the gap between germline ends came to 22 bases. The CDR3 coding sequence is TGTGCCAGCAGTCCAGCAGGATTTCCCATCCTATACACTGAAGCTTTCTTT. It codes for CASSPAGFPILYTEAFF.

This chain links TRBV28 with TRBJ2-5; 10 bases are a match to TRBD1. The CDR3 loop spans 16 amino acids. Trimming removed 5 bases from V and 5 bases from J; junction bases left unmatched: 11. Germline V gene sequence: CDR1 MDHEN, CDR2 SYDVKM. For the CDR3, the DNA is TGTGCCAGCAGTCCGACAGGGGGCAAAATTAGGGAGACCCAGTACTTC. Residues: CASSPTGGKIRETQYF.

The table lists this clone with a few counts. The CDR3 DNA is TGTGCCATCAGTGAGTCTGGGGGGGCACTTCAGCCCCAGCATTTT. Translated, it gives CAISESGGALQPQHF. The chain couples TRBV10-3 to TRBJ1-5; possible D gene TRBD1, 6 bases. The germline gives CDR1 ENHRY, CDR2 SYGVKD. Between the trimmed V and J ends, which lost 0 bases and 6 bases, there was a span of 12 bases. CDR3 length: 15 residues.

The chain recombines TRBV2 with TRBJ2-1, with D perhaps TRBD2 (5 bases). The CDR3 is made up of 12 amino acids. The V end lost 7 bases, the J end lost 7 bases, and 11 bases lay between the germline ends. Germline lookup yields CDR1 SNHLY and CDR2 FYNNEI. As DNA, the CDR3 is TGTGCCAGCACCAACGAGCGGAATGAGCAGTTCTTC. Its protein product is CASTNERNEQFF.

CDR3 nucleotide sequence: TGTGCCAGCAACTTAAAGGGGGATCAATACAATGAGCAGTTCTTC. Protein product: CASNLKGDQYNEQFF. The chain couples TRBV5-6 to TRBJ2-1, with D perhaps TRBD1 (6 bases). CDR3 size: 15 residues. From germline, CDR1 is SGHDT and CDR2 YYEEEE. Trimming pared 6 bases from V and 4 bases from J, leaving 17 bases between.

The genes are TRBV9 and TRBJ2-7; D perhaps matches TRBD1 (5 bases). Trimming removed 0 bases at V and 2 bases at J, with 9 bases between. Per the germline V gene, CDR1 is SGDLS and CDR2 is YYNGEE. This CDR3 comprises 14 residues. The CDR3 nucleotides read TGTGCCAGCAGCGTAGGGGGCACAGCCTACGAGCAGTACTTC. Translating gives CASSVGGTAYEQYF.

The gene calls are TRBV19 and TRBJ2-7; D remains ambiguous. V was pared by 8 bases and J by 1 base, with 15 bases between. Germline V gene sequence: CDR1 LNHDA, CDR2 SQIVND (reference sequence). The CDR3 totals 14 residues. DNA for the CDR3: TGTGCCAGTTCCCAATACGGATCGTCCTACGAGCAGTACTTC. It is translated as CASSQYGSSYEQYF.

This sequence joins TRBV29-1 and TRBJ1-1, with 9 bases that match TRBD1. Germline assignment: CDR1 SQVTM and CDR2 ANQGSEA. V trimming: 7 bases; J trimming: 8 bases; junction bases outside the gene matches: 20. The length of the CDR3 is 16 residues. The CDR3 is CSAENMNPGQGNEAFF. CDR3 nucleotide sequence: TGCAGCGCAGAAAATATGAACCCGGGACAGGGAAACGAAGCTTTCTTT.

The chain carries TRBV2 and TRBJ1-5, with a possible D match to TRBD1 (6 bases). Germline assignment: CDR1 SNHLY and CDR2 FYNNEI. This CDR3 has 14 residues. V lost 4 bases and J 7 bases, leaving 14 bases between the germline ends. CDR3 protein: CASSVSTGRQPQHF. The CDR3 region has the DNA TGTGCCAGCAGTGTAAGCACAGGGCGACAGCCCCAGCATTTT.

This chain connects TRBV5-1 to TRBJ1-4; 10 bases match TRBD1. The CDR3 has 15 residues. V shed 3 bases, J shed 5 bases, and the junction held 4 bases outside the gene matches. In germline, CDR1 is SGHRS, CDR2 YFSETQ. This CDR3 is CASSSDRGLNEKLFF. CDR3 DNA: TGCGCCAGCAGCTCAGACAGGGGGCTAAATGAAAAACTGTTTTTT.

V usage is TRBV6-5 and J usage is TRBJ2-1; 11 positions match TRBD2. The CDR3 totals 15 residues. Germline CDR1 reads MNHEY; CDR2 reads SVGAGI. After removal of 2 bases from V and 7 bases from J, the junction contained 4 bases not matched to a gene. CDR3 DNA sequence: TGTGCCAGCAGTTACGAGACTAGCGGGAATAATGAGCAGTTCTTC. Translating it yields CASSYETSGNNEQFF.

This clone was observed a handful of times. The V gene is TRBV28, the J gene TRBJ2-7; D assignment may be TRBD1 or TRBD2 (5 bases each). The CDR3 is 10 residues long. Trimming removed 6 bases at V and 7 bases at J, with 7 bases between. Germline values: CDR1 MDHEN, CDR2 SYDVKM. The CDR3 is CASSREEQYF. Written as DNA, the CDR3 is TGTGCCAGCAGCAGGGAGGAGCAGTACTTC.

The chain couples TRBV19 to TRBJ2-7, with 7 nucleotides matching TRBD1. Per germline, CDR1 LNHDA and CDR2 SQIVND (reference sequence). The CDR3 consists of 15 residues. Unmatched junction bases numbered 7, after V lost 3 bases and J lost 2 bases. CDR3 region: CASSMVRGQAYEQYF. DNA of the CDR3: TGTGCCAGTAGTATGGTTAGGGGGCAAGCCTACGAGCAGTACTTC.

This clone was seen more than once but under ten times. V is TRBV6-5 and J is TRBJ2-5; D is unclear. Trimming cost V 9 bases and J 5 bases, with 13 bases left between them. The CDR3 spans 12 residues. The germline CDR1 and CDR2 sequences are MNHEY and SVGAGI. As DNA, the CDR3 is TGTGCCAGTTCCCTTCGCAGGGAGACCCAGTACTTC. This translates into CASSLRRETQYF.

The gene calls are TRBV9 and TRBJ1-2; D is ambiguous. Germline-derived CDR1 and CDR2 are SGDLS and YYNGEE. V lost 6 bases and J lost 0, with 12 bases in between. The CDR3 is 14 amino acids. The CDR3 coding sequence is TGTGCCAGCACCGGACGTAGGGCTAACTATGGCTACACCTTC. Amino acids: CASTGRRANYGYTF.

CDR3 sequence: CASSPRDGFDGYTF. CDR3 DNA sequence: TGTGCCAGCAGCCCCCGGGACGGCTTCGATGGCTACACCTTC. This chain connects TRBV6-1 to TRBJ1-2, with TRBD1 as a possible D gene (5 bases). The V end lost 6 bases, the J end lost 6 bases, and 17 bases lay between the germline ends. Germline V lookup: CDR1 MNHNS, CDR2 SASEGT. The CDR3 runs 14 residues.

The V gene is TRBV28, the J gene TRBJ2-7; D unresolved. The V end was cut by 4 bases, the J end by 2 bases, with 18 bases between. Germline values: CDR1 MDHEN, CDR2 SYDVKM. This CDR3 is built from 16 residues. As DNA, the CDR3 is TGTGCCAGCAGTTCGCCTGGGATCTTTCGTCCCTACGAGCAGTACTTC. Translating gives CASSSPGIFRPYEQYF. The variable domain in full, completed from reference TRBV28 and TRBJ2-7, reads DVKVTQSSRYLVKRTGEKVFLECVQDMDHENMFWYRQDPGLGLRLIYFSYDVKMKEKGDIPEGYSVSREKKERFSLILESASTNQTSMYLCASSSPGIFRPYEQYFGPGTRLTVT.

This chain uses TRBV19 with TRBJ1-5; D remains ambiguous. Trimming took off 5 bases at V and 0 bases at J, with 11 bases between the two ends. The CDR3 consists of 15 residues. Germline V gives CDR1 LNHDA, CDR2 SQIVND (reference sequence). The CDR3 protein is CASSWSGSSNQPQHF. Here the CDR3 DNA reads TGTGCCAGTAGTTGGTCGGGCAGTAGCAATCAGCCCCAGCATTTT. The full variable domain, in which reference TRBV19 and TRBJ1-5 provide the parts outside the CDR3, is DGGITQSPKYLFRKEGQNVTLSCEQNLNHDAMYWYRQDPGQGLRLIYYSQIVNDFQKGDIAEGYSVSREKKESFPLTVTSAQKNPTAFYLCASSWSGSSNQPQHFGDGTRLSIL.

This chain connects TRBV18 to TRBJ1-1; 8 bases fit TRBD1. Looked up from germline, CDR1 is KGHSH and CDR2 is LQKENI. Unmatched junction bases numbered 1, after V lost 3 bases and J lost 4 bases. The CDR3 length is 13 residues. The CDR3 spells CASSPTGVTEAFF. DNA for the CDR3: TGTGCCAGCTCACCGACAGGGGTCACTGAAGCTTTCTTT.